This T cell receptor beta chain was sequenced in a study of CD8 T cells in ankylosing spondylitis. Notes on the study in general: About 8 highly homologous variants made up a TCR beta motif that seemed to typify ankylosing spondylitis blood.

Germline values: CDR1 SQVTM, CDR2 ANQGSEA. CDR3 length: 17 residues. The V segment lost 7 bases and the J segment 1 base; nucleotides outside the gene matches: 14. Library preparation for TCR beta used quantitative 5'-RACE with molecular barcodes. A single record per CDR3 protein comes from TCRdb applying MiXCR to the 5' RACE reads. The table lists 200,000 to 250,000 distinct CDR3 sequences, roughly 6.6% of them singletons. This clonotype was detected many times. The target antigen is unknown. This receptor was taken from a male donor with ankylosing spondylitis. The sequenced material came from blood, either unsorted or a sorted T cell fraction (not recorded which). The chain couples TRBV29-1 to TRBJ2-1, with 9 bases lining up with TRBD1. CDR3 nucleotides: TGCAGCGCCGTTACAGGGGGCGCGAGGACGTCCTACAATGAGCAGTTCTTC. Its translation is CSAVTGGARTSYNEQFF.